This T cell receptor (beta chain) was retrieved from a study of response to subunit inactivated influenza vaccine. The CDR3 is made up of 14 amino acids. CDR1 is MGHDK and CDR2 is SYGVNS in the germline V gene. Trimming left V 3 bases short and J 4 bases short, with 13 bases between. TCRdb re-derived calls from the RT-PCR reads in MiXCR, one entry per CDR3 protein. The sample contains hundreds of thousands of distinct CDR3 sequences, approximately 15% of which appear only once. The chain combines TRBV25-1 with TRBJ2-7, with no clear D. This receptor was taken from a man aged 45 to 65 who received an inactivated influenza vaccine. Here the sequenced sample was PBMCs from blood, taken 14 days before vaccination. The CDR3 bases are TGTGCCAGCAGTGATGAGTGGAAGGGTTACGAGCAGTACTTC. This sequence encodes CASSDEWKGYEQYF.